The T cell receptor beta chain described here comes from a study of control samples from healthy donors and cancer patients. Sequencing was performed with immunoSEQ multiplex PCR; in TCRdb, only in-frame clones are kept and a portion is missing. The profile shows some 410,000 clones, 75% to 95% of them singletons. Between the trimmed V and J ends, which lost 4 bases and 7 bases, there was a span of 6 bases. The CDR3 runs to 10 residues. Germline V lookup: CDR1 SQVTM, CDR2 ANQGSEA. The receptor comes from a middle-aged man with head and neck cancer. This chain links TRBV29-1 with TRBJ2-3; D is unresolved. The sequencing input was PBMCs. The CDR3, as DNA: TGCAGCGTTGGAGGAAATACGCAGTATTTT. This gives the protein CSVGGNTQYF.